This T cell receptor (beta chain) was sequenced in a study of T cell responses to AZD1222 COVID-19 vaccine. In the case of this clone: Its cognate antigen is unknown.

Findings of the study overall: Females outnumbered males among donors, who were mostly white British; clonal diversity was possibly underestimated. The CD4 TCRs associated with vaccination extended across spike and predominated at 160-218 and 743-854. Elevations in Spike-specific TCR breadth and depth followed administration of two AZD1222 doses. Repertoire sampling occurred only after the peak T cell response.

Only in-frame clones appear in the TCRdb table, and some are missing; sequencing was by immunoSEQ multiplex PCR. The data show about 110,000 clones, about 88% seen once. This sample comprised peripheral blood, obtained on day 0 of AZD1222 vaccination. The sequence derives from an adult in good health.

The CDR3 nucleotides read TGTGCCAGCAGTTTGGGGACAGGAAAGTACGAGCAGTACTTC. Its translation is CASSLGTGKYEQYF. The chain is built from TRBV28 and TRBJ2-7; 8 bases fit TRBD1. CDR3 length equals 14 residues. The ends lost 3 bases at V and 4 bases at J; junction bases unmatched: 5. Germline V lookup: CDR1 MDHEN, CDR2 SYDVKM. The full variable domain, in which reference TRBV28 and TRBJ2-7 provide the parts outside the CDR3, is DVKVTQSSRYLVKRTGEKVFLECVQDMDHENMFWYRQDPGLGLRLIYFSYDVKMKEKGDIPEGYSVSREKKERFSLILESASTNQTSMYLCASSLGTGKYEQYFGPGTRLTVT.